The clone carrying this TCR beta chain has just a few counts. Its antigen is unidentified. TCRdb called the reads again in MiXCR, with one record for every CDR3 protein. The data contain fewer than 1,000,000 distinct CDR3 sequences, around 30% of them singletons. The record originates from a study of T cell repertoires in cytomegalovirus infection. As for the study in general: HLA-C-restricted CMV epitopes, recently identified, and well-studied HLA-B-restricted ones were used by the study. Study results and caveats: Carriers of CMV and the relevant HLA type were discriminated by public TCR beta frequency.

The ends were cut back, 5 bases at V and 4 bases at J, with 15 bases in the middle. CDR1 is SGHVS and CDR2 is FNYEAQ in the germline V gene. This CDR3 region has 14 residues. This specimen consisted of cultured CD8+ T cells from PBMCs, obtained from culture after CMV antigen stimulation. This TCR was recovered from a human donor in good health (CMV status not recorded). Some clones in this sample may be carry-over from other donors' samples. V and J are TRBV7-6 and TRBJ2-7; D possibly uses TRBD1 or TRBD2 (6 bases each). The CDR3 sequence is CASSAAGQAYEQYF. CDR3 DNA: TGTGCCAGCAGCGCCGCGGGACAAGCTTACGAGCAGTACTTC.